The present T cell receptor (beta chain) was sequenced within a study of CD8 T cells in Susac syndrome. With random hexamers, roughly 0.45 to 1 ug RNA was reverse transcribed. In TCRdb, the immunoSEQ multiplex PCR reads were re-called with MiXCR into one record per CDR3 protein. The sample yields about 210,000 distinct CDR3 sequences, 94% seen once. Sequencing of TCR beta was performed on blood CD8+ and CD4+ T cells. V was cut by 2 bases and J by 0 bases, with 7 bases left in between. The CDR3 loop spans 14 amino acids. This clonotype was seen only a few times. The chain employs TRBV12-3 or TRBV12-4 and TRBJ1-1, with D uncertain. The source of this sequence is a human donor with Susac syndrome. Sample: CD4+ T cells from PBMCs. The CDR3 nucleotides read TGTGCCAGCAGTTTAAGGGAGGTGAACACTGAAGCTTTCTTT. This codes for CASSLREVNTEAFF.